These 29 T cell receptor beta chains originate from one sample sequenced in a study of blood T cells in healthy people across ages. A second PCR of about 6 to 12 cycles used a sample-barcoded 5' primer and a J-beta primer mix. TCRdb re-derived calls from the 5' RACE reads in MiXCR, one entry per CDR3 protein. The table lists around 1,900,000 distinct CDR3 sequences, roughly two fifths of them singletons. Sequenced sample: blood. The source of these receptors is a human donor in good health.

This clonotype occurred a few times. This chain joins TRBV5-6 and TRBJ2-1; 8 nucleotides line up with TRBD1. Germline V gene lookup returns CDR1 SGHDT and CDR2 YYEEEE. Losses at the gene ends were 4 bases for V and 3 bases for J; bases not matched to a gene: 6. The CDR3 length is 15 residues. The CDR3 loop reads CASSPMGQDYNEQFF. For the CDR3, the DNA is TGTGCCAGCAGCCCCATGGGACAGGACTACAATGAGCAGTTCTTC. Full variable domain (rest looked up from reference TRBV5-6 and TRBJ2-1): DAGVTQSPTHLIKTRGQQVTLRCSPKSGHDTVSWYQQALGQGPQFIFQYYEEEERQRGNFPDRFSGHQFPNYSSELNVNALLLGDSALYLCASSPMGQDYNEQFFGPGTRLTVL.

This clonotype was observed a few times. The chain combines TRBV27 with TRBJ1-2; the D gene is possibly TRBD1 (5 bases). The V and J ends lost 5 bases and 5 bases respectively, with 12 bases between them. CDR1 is MNHEY, CDR2 SMNVEV, per germline (reference sequence). The CDR3 runs 13 residues. The CDR3 sequence is CASSTGAEYGYTF. CDR3 coding DNA: TGTGCCAGCAGTACTGGGGCGGAATATGGCTACACCTTC.

Turning to this clonotype: One junction end disagrees with the germline gene, perhaps due to a read error. CDR3 sequence: CACSLSFSNEQFF. The CDR3 nucleotides read TGTGCCTGCAGTTTATCTTTTTCCAATGAGCAGTTCTTC. The rearrangement joins TRBV27 to TRBJ2-1; D unclear. The germline V gene has CDR1 MNHEY and CDR2 SMNVEV (reference sequence). CDR3 length: 13 amino acids.

As to this clonotype: At one end, the junction sequence differs from germline, possibly due to a read error. The rearrangement joins TRBV20-1 to TRBJ1-4; TRBD1 aligns across 9 bases. This CDR3 has 14 residues. In germline, CDR1 is DFQATT, CDR2 SNEGSKA (reference sequence). The CDR3 DNA reads TGCAGTGCCGCACAGGGGGCGGAGAATGAAAAACGGTTTTTT. Protein sequence: CSAAQGAENEKRFF.

This clonotype was seen a handful of times. This sequence joins TRBV15 and TRBJ2-7; no firm D call. The germline gives CDR1 LNHNV, CDR2 YYDKDF (reference sequence). The V end was cut by 2 bases, the J end by 5 bases, with 10 bases between. The CDR3 has 13 amino acids. The CDR3 loop reads CATSRPPIDEQYF. For the CDR3, the DNA is TGTGCCACCAGCAGACCCCCGATCGACGAGCAGTACTTC. The entire variable domain, with the rest obtained from reference TRBV15 and TRBJ2-7, is as follows: DAMVIQNPRYQVTQFGKPVTLSCSQTLNHNVMYWYQQKSSQAPKLLFHYYDKDFNNEADTPDNFQSRRPNTSFCFLDIRSPGLGDTAMYLCATSRPPIDEQYFGPGTRLTVT.

The chain carries TRBV4-1 and TRBJ2-1, with D hard to call. Between the trimmed V and J ends, which lost 0 bases and 4 bases, there was a span of 7 bases. The germline CDR1 and CDR2 sequences are MGHRA and YSYEKL. CDR3 size: 14 residues. CDR3 nucleotide sequence: TGCGCCAGCAGCCAAGATAGTCAGTACAATGAGCAGTTCTTC. Translation gives CASSQDSQYNEQFF.

This clonotype was counted ten times or more. This chain uses TRBV20-1 with TRBJ1-2; perhaps TRBD1 as D (5 bases). The germline CDR1 and CDR2 sequences are DFQATT and SNEGSKA (reference sequence). V lost 5 bases, J lost 4 bases, and 20 bases lay in between. There are 15 residues in the CDR3. This CDR3 reads CSAARRGAEGYGYTF. Written as DNA, the CDR3 is TGCAGTGCTGCTCGGAGGGGAGCGGAGGGCTATGGCTACACCTTC.

The chain employs TRBV24-1 and TRBJ2-4; 10 bases agree with TRBD2. The length of the CDR3 is 17 residues. Per germline, CDR1 KGHDR and CDR2 SFDVKD. J was trimmed by 12 bases and V by 6 bases; bases with no gene match: 19. The CDR3 coding sequence is TGTGCCACCAGTCGATCCCTGGGGAGCGGGGGGGTTTTTCGTCAGTACTTC. As protein: CATSRSLGSGGVFRQYF.

The chain combines TRBV6-5 with TRBJ2-7, with a possible D match to TRBD2 (6 bases). The V and J ends lost 7 bases and 0 bases respectively, with 10 bases between them. Germline V gene data show CDR1 as MNHEY and CDR2 as SVGAGI. This CDR3 comprises 13 residues. In nucleotides, the CDR3 is TGTGCCAGCAAAAGGGAGGCCTCCTACGAGCAGTACTTC. This codes for CASKREASYEQYF.

Here the CDR3 reads CSARELAGRSYNEQFF. In DNA form, the CDR3 reads TGCAGTGCTAGAGAGTTAGCGGGCCGATCCTACAATGAGCAGTTCTTC. This chain links TRBV20-1 with TRBJ2-1, with 7 bases matching TRBD2. Unmatched junction bases numbered 6, after V lost 0 bases and J lost 1 base. Germline CDR1 and CDR2: DFQATT and SNEGSKA (reference sequence). The CDR3 loop spans 16 amino acids.

Note on this clonotype: One end of the junction varies from germline; a read error may be responsible. This chain joins TRBV20-1 and TRBJ2-3; D may be TRBD1 or TRBD2 (5 bases each). The CDR3 contains 13 residues. Germline V CDR1 and CDR2: DFQATT, SNEGSKA (reference sequence). CDR3 region: CSARDQGADMQYF. DNA of the CDR3: TGCAGTGCTAGAGATCAGGGAGCAGATATGCAGTATTTT.

The chain employs TRBV12-5 and TRBJ1-2; D ambiguous. Deletions cut 6 bases from V and 3 bases from J, with 26 bases between. Germline loops: CDR1 LGHNT, CDR2 FRNRAP. The CDR3 runs to 18 residues. The CDR3 nucleotides are TGTGCTAGTGGGTTCGTACTCCTCGACGCTGCCGGTTACTATGGCTACACCTTC. Its protein product is CASGFVLLDAAGYYGYTF.

This clonotype has a count of ten or more. This chain links TRBV10-3 with TRBJ2-5; a possible D gene is TRBD1 (5 bases). The CDR3 covers 15 residues. Germline V lookup: CDR1 ENHRY, CDR2 SYGVKD. Trimming removed 2 bases from V and 4 bases from J, with 14 bases in between. CDR3 coding DNA: TGTGCCATCAGTGAGCACGACACAGGTGGAGAGACCCAGTACTTC. This translates into CAISEHDTGGETQYF.

This clonotype showed up just a few times. In DNA, the CDR3 is TGCAGTGTTACGACCGGGGGATTAGGGCAGTACTTC. Translation gives CSVTTGGLGQYF. V and J are TRBV20-1 and TRBJ2-7, with a weak D call TRBD2 (6 bases). This CDR3 spans 12 amino acids. Trimming removed 7 bases from V and 9 bases from J, with 19 bases in between. CDR1 and CDR2 from the germline V gene are DFQATT and SNEGSKA (reference sequence).

This chain connects TRBV3-1 to TRBJ2-5; 8 bases match TRBD1. Judging by the DNA end, TRBJ2-7 fits better; the J call may be wrong. CDR1 is LGHDT, CDR2 YNNKEL, per germline (reference sequence). The CDR3 is 14 amino acids. In DNA, the CDR3 is TGTGCCAGCAGGGCGACAGGGGACACCTACGAGCAGTACTTC. Amino acids: CASRATGDTYEQYF.

This clonotype was counted between two and nine times. The J gene is TRBJ2-7, the V gene TRBV29-1; D is unclear. The CDR3 loop spans 14 amino acids. Per germline, CDR1 SQVTM and CDR2 ANQGSEA. V was trimmed by 8 bases and J by 3 bases, leaving 20 bases between them. The CDR3 loop reads CSLHSQARCYEQYF. CDR3 in DNA: TGCAGCCTCCACTCCCAGGCCAGGTGCTACGAGCAGTACTTC.

This clonotype was detected a few times. This sequence joins TRBV6-5 and TRBJ2-4, with D unclear. Gene TRBJ2-7 matches the end of the DNA better, so the J call may be wrong. CDR3 length: 13 residues. Germline V lookup: CDR1 MNHEY, CDR2 SVGAGI. Here the CDR3 DNA reads TGTGCCAGCAGTTATGGGCCTGGGGACGAGCAGTACTTC. It translates to CASSYGPGDEQYF.

This clonotype was seen more than once but under ten times. The chain combines TRBV4-1 with TRBJ1-2; the D is unclear. The CDR3 consists of 14 residues. Trimming stripped 3 bases from V and 0 bases from J, with 8 bases between. CDR1 is MGHRA, CDR2 YSYEKL, per germline. The CDR3 region is CASSHGSANYGYTF. CDR3 DNA: TGCGCCAGCAGCCACGGCAGCGCTAACTATGGCTACACCTTC.

The chain couples TRBV10-3 to TRBJ2-2; D remains ambiguous. V shed 0 bases and J shed 4 bases, with 6 bases lying between them. The CDR3 covers 14 residues. CDR1 is ENHRY, CDR2 SYGVKD, per germline. In DNA, the CDR3 is TGTGCCATCAGTGAGTCTACACGCACCGGGGAGCTGTTTTTT. Translating it yields CAISESTRTGELFF.

CDR3 amino acids: CASSTSSGGTYEQYF. The CDR3 coding sequence is TGTGCCAGCAGCACCTCTAGCGGGGGAACCTACGAGCAGTACTTC. The J gene is TRBJ2-7, the V gene TRBV7-6, with 10 positions matching TRBD2. Germline values: CDR1 SGHVS, CDR2 FNYEAQ. With V trimmed by 5 bases and J by 2 bases, 6 bases remained unmatched. This CDR3 region has 15 residues.

V usage is TRBV6-1 and J usage is TRBJ1-4, with a tentative D call TRBD1 (6 bases). The germline gives CDR1 MNHNS, CDR2 SASEGT. This CDR3 contains 18 residues. V shed 5 bases and J shed 0 bases, with 19 bases lying between them. Written as DNA, the CDR3 is TGTGCCAGCAGTCCCCAGGCCGGGACACCAGCAACTAATGAAAAACTGTTTTTT. It is translated as CASSPQAGTPATNEKLFF.

The chain carries TRBV5-1 and TRBJ2-1, with no clear D. The CDR3 length is 13 residues. The germline gives CDR1 SGHRS, CDR2 YFSETQ. V dropped 2 bases and J dropped 9 bases, with 12 bases sitting between them. The CDR3 spells CASSFSTTREQFF. CDR3 coding DNA: TGCGCCAGCAGCTTTTCTACCACGCGTGAGCAGTTCTTC.

The rearrangement uses TRBV4-3 and TRBJ2-5; D may correspond to TRBD1 or TRBD2 (5 bases each). Trimming left V 4 bases short and J 11 bases short, with 23 bases between. Germline CDR1 LGHNA, CDR2 YSLEER. The CDR3 length is 15 residues. CDR3 sequence reads: CASSLTGQVLGEQYF. CDR3 nucleotide sequence: TGCGCCAGCAGCCTAACGGGGCAGGTCTTGGGTGAGCAGTACTTC.

This clonotype was found a few times. The chain couples TRBV7-3 to TRBJ2-7, with 14 bases identical to TRBD2. CDR3 size: 15 residues. Germline values: CDR1 SGHTA, CDR2 FQGTGA. V shed 4 bases, J shed 6 bases, and the junction held 5 bases outside the gene matches. The CDR3 spells CASSSGTSGGGEQYF. For the CDR3, the DNA is TGTGCCAGCAGCTCCGGGACTAGCGGGGGAGGCGAGCAGTACTTC.

This clonotype was counted between two and nine times. The genes are TRBV20-1 and TRBJ2-5; D tentatively reads TRBD1 or TRBD2 (5 bases each). Germline values: CDR1 DFQATT, CDR2 SNEGSKA (reference sequence). Trimming took 2 bases from V and 5 from J, leaving 21 bases between them. This CDR3 spans 16 amino acids. CDR3 residues: CSARIVGDRKVETQYF. The CDR3 region has the DNA TGCAGTGCTAGAATCGTGGGGGACCGAAAAGTGGAGACCCAGTACTTC.

The genes are TRBV28 and TRBJ1-5, with D possibly TRBD1 on 5 matching bases. Germline-derived CDR1 and CDR2 are MDHEN and SYDVKM. The length of the CDR3 is 15 residues. V lost 2 bases, J lost 3 bases, and 11 bases lay in between. The CDR3 is CASSLDRSPNQPQHF. The CDR3 DNA follows: TGTGCCAGCAGTTTAGACAGATCCCCCAATCAGCCCCAGCATTTT.

The gene calls are TRBV29-1 and TRBJ1-2; 11 bases fit TRBD1. V dropped 3 bases and J dropped 8; count of bases not matched to a gene: 11. Germline CDR1 and CDR2: SQVTM and ANQGSEA. The CDR3 loop spans 15 amino acids. As DNA, the CDR3 is TGCAGCGTTGACCGGGAGGGACAGGGGGTTGCCGGCTACACCTTC. Residues: CSVDREGQGVAGYTF.

This chain joins TRBV7-8 and TRBJ1-2; 11 positions match TRBD1. V lost 10 bases, J lost 6 bases, and 13 bases stayed unmatched. This CDR3 region has 15 residues. The germline V gene has CDR1 SGHVS and CDR2 FQNEAQ. This CDR3 is CAISPRGQGVNGYTF. CDR3 DNA sequence: TGTGCCATCTCCCCCCGGGGACAGGGGGTAAATGGCTACACCTTC.

A remark on this clonotype: Compared with germline, one end of the junction differs, possibly owing to a read error. This sequence joins TRBV10-3 and TRBJ1-2; no firm D call. The CDR3 extends over 15 amino acids. Germline loops: CDR1 ENHRY, CDR2 SYGVKD. The CDR3 spells CAISEHGPINYGHTF. As DNA, the CDR3 is TGTGCCATCAGTGAGCACGGACCGATTAACTATGGCCACACCTTC.